The 9 T cell receptor beta chains given below trace back to one sample, sequenced in a study of vaccination effects on CD4 cells after COVID-19. Before sequencing took place, the ViraFEST assay used viral peptide pools to expand antigen-specific CD4+ T cells. It was after nine to eleven days of culture that CD4+ T cells were isolated. Participants received two doses of either the BNT162b2 or mRNA-1273 vaccine. Using immunoSEQ multiplex PCR, the repertoire was profiled, and TCRdb retains in-frame clones only, with some absent. The table lists approximately 74,000 clones, roughly 80% of them singletons. No antigen has been assigned to these receptors. The starting material was CD4+ T cells from PBMCs cultured with HCoV-OC43 spike peptides, obtained after COVID-19 vaccination. Indicated subset: HCoV-OC43 spike overlapping peptide pool stimulation. The receptors shown here come from a human donor who received a COVID-19 vaccine.

The chain uses TRBV2 and TRBJ1-5, with D perhaps matching TRBD1 (5 bases). Germline CDR1 SNHLY, CDR2 FYNNEI. Trimming shortened V by 1 base and J by 9 bases, and 13 bases separated the two germline ends. The CDR3 has 14 amino acids. The CDR3: CASSEEGVISPQHF. The CDR3 DNA follows: TGTGCCAGCAGTGAAGAAGGGGTAATATCGCCCCAGCATTTT.

J is TRBJ1-1 and V is TRBV2, with 8 bases aligning to TRBD1. The CDR3 is 12 residues long. Germline V gene sequence: CDR1 SNHLY, CDR2 FYNNEI. V was pared by 6 bases and J by 5 bases, with 2 bases of the junction left unmatched. DNA of the CDR3: TGTGCCAGCAGGAGGACAGGGACTGAAGCTTTCTTT. Amino acid sequence: CASRRTGTEAFF.

V is TRBV4-1 and J is TRBJ1-4, with 7 nucleotides matching TRBD1. Germline CDR1 reads MGHRA; CDR2 reads YSYEKL. This CDR3 spans 16 amino acids. V shed 0 bases and J 5 bases; nucleotides not matched to a gene: 6. The CDR3 nucleotides read TGCGCCAGCAGCCAAGATCCCGGGACAGAGAATGAAAAACTGTTTTTT. Translating gives CASSQDPGTENEKLFF.

The chain carries TRBV15 and TRBJ2-2, with 9 bases lining up with TRBD1. The CDR3 covers 16 residues. Germline trimming cut 7 bases from V and 5 bases from J; bases unmatched to any gene: 11. Germline V CDR1 and CDR2: LNHNV, YYDKDF (reference sequence). The CDR3 DNA reads TGTGCCACCACAGACAGGGACAGGGTTTCAACCGGGGAGCTGTTTTTT. Translation: CATTDRDRVSTGELFF.

This clone was seen only a few times. The chain joins TRBV6-1 to TRBJ2-6; a possible D gene is TRBD1 (5 bases). Trimming shortened V by 10 bases and J by 2 bases, and 18 bases separated the two germline ends. Per germline, CDR1 MNHNS and CDR2 SASEGT. This CDR3 has 16 amino acids. The CDR3 DNA is TGTGCCACCGGTGACAGTAATCCCCCTGGGGCCAACGTCCTGACTTTC. Translating it yields CATGDSNPPGANVLTF.

The V and J genes are TRBV4-3 and TRBJ1-2; D perhaps matches TRBD1 (5 bases). V lost 0 bases and J 3 bases, leaving 11 bases between the germline ends. The CDR3 loop spans 15 amino acids. Germline V gives CDR1 LGHNA, CDR2 YSLEER. CDR3 DNA: TGCGCCAGCAGCCAAGACCCGACAGCATACTATGGCTACACCTTC. This encodes CASSQDPTAYYGYTF.

This clone came up a few times. V gene TRBV2 combines with J gene TRBJ2-1; 7 nucleotides line up with TRBD1. This CDR3 contains 15 residues. Germline V lookup: CDR1 SNHLY, CDR2 FYNNEI. V shed 6 bases and J 2 bases; nucleotides not matched to a gene: 7. The CDR3 here is CASRTRDSPYNEQFF. For the CDR3, the DNA is TGTGCCAGCAGGACCCGGGACAGTCCCTACAATGAGCAGTTCTTC.

This clone was picked up a small number of times. The V gene is TRBV4-3, the J gene TRBJ2-2, with D possibly matching TRBD1 (6 bases). The ends were cut back, 4 bases at V and 4 bases at J, with 16 bases in the middle. The germline V gene encodes CDR1 LGHNA and CDR2 YSLEER. CDR3 length equals 16 residues. DNA of the CDR3: TGCGCCAGCAGCCGACAGGCCGGGTTGGGCACCGGGGAGCTGTTTTTT. Protein product: CASSRQAGLGTGELFF.

The chain employs TRBV5-5 and TRBJ1-1; 8 bases agree with TRBD1. The trim removed 4 bases at V and 7 bases at J, leaving 9 bases unmatched. The CDR3 sequence is 14 residues long. Germline values: CDR1 SGHKS, CDR2 YYEKEE (reference sequence). CDR3 coding DNA: TGTGCCAGCAGCGGAGGGACAGGACAGCATGAAGCTTTCTTT. Protein sequence: CASSGGTGQHEAFF.